This TCR beta chain comes out of a study of T cell clonality in common variable immunodeficiency. Study-wide results and caveats: CVID subjects shared fewer TCRbeta clones than healthy controls did. Reportedly, TCR beta sequences from common variable immunodeficiency showed fewer deletions and N-nucleotide insertions. Links between repertoire features and CVID complications were heterogeneity-limited.

This clone was seen a few times. Its specificity is unknown. The sequence runs out 3 residues before the end of the CDR3; the remainder is reconstructed from the germline J gene. The CDR3 consists of 15 residues. Germline CDR1 is KGHSH and CDR2 is LQKENI. The ends lost 4 bases at V and 5 bases at J; junction bases unmatched: 6. TCRdb's table, derived via immunoSEQ multiplex PCR, lists solely in-frame clones and lacks some. The data show 15,000 to 25,000 clones, with none appearing a single time. The chain uses TRBV18 and TRBJ1-5; 9 bases align to TRBD1. Sequencing was performed on peripheral blood mononuclear cells. This TCR was sampled from a human donor with common variable immunodeficiency. CDR3 sequence reads: CASSLQGARDQPQHF. The CDR3 bases that were read are TGTGCCAGCTCACTACAGGGGGCGCGGGATCAGCCC.